The 20 T cell receptor beta chains reported below all come from one sample, sequenced in a study of T-cell memory formation after mild COVID-19. TCRdb reanalysed the 5' RACE reads using MiXCR and keeps one entry per CDR3 protein. Among about 170,000 distinct CDR3 sequences listed, 10% to 15% were seen once. Input material: PBMCs or a T cell subset sorted from them (not recorded which). The receptors stem from a young man who had mild COVID-19 (a few samples of this study predate the infection). Cell type and time point are not known.

This clonotype showed up just a few times. CDR3 coding DNA: TGCAGTGCTAGAGAGGGTAGCGGGGTAGATACGCAGTATTTT. Its translation: CSAREGSGVDTQYF. V and J are TRBV20-1 and TRBJ2-3; 8 nucleotides match TRBD2. Trimming took 0 bases from V and 5 from J; bases not matched to a gene: 4. Germline assignment: CDR1 DFQATT and CDR2 SNEGSKA (reference sequence). This CDR3 spans 14 amino acids.

This clonotype came up a few times. DNA of the CDR3: TGCGCCAGCAGCTCCAGCGGGAGGGCTTTCTTT. This translates into CASSSSGRAFF. This chain uses TRBV5-1 with TRBJ1-1; no reliable D call. The CDR3 is made up of 11 amino acids. From germline, CDR1 is SGHRS and CDR2 YFSETQ. V dropped 3 bases and J dropped 11 bases, with 11 bases sitting between them.

This clonotype was counted between two and nine times. This rearrangement joins TRBV11-2 to TRBJ2-5, with D perhaps TRBD1 (6 bases). V dropped 2 bases and J dropped 5 bases, with 12 bases sitting between them. Germline V gives CDR1 SGHAT, CDR2 FQNNGV. CDR3 length: 14 amino acids. CDR3 in DNA: TGTGCCAGCAGCTTAAATACCCAGGGGGAGACCCAGTACTTC. Amino acids: CASSLNTQGETQYF.

The V and J genes are TRBV20-1 and TRBJ1-2; no clear D. The V and J ends lost 3 bases and 2 bases respectively, with 7 bases between them. Per germline, CDR1 DFQATT and CDR2 SNEGSKA (reference sequence). The CDR3 is made up of 12 amino acids. CDR3 sequence: CSASSGNYGYTF. In DNA form, the CDR3 reads TGCAGTGCTAGCTCGGGGAACTATGGCTACACCTTC.

This clonotype was seen only a few times. The rearrangement links TRBV9 to TRBJ2-1, with 10 bases fitting TRBD2. The ends lost 6 bases at V and 7 bases at J; junction bases unmatched: 10. This CDR3 spans 15 amino acids. Germline lookup yields CDR1 SGDLS and CDR2 YYNGEE. CDR3 region: CASNPAAGGQNEQFF. As DNA, the CDR3 is TGTGCCAGCAACCCCGCAGCGGGGGGGCAGAATGAGCAGTTCTTC.

This clonotype has a handful of counts. The rearrangement links TRBV6-6 to TRBJ2-2, with 7 positions matching TRBD1. Trimming removed 6 bases from V and 4 bases from J; junction bases left unmatched: 8. In germline, CDR1 is MNHNY, CDR2 SVGAGI (reference sequence). This CDR3 spans 15 amino acids. Here the CDR3 DNA reads TGTGCCAGCAGAAAGACGACAGGGATCACCGGGGAGCTGTTTTTT. This codes for CASRKTTGITGELFF.

V gene TRBV5-1 combines with J gene TRBJ1-5; no clear D. The germline V and J ends were trimmed by 4 bases and 4 bases, with 6 bases remaining between them. Looked up from germline, CDR1 is SGHRS and CDR2 is YFSETQ. This CDR3 comprises 12 residues. The CDR3 is CASSDGNQPQHF. The CDR3 DNA reads as TGCGCCAGCAGCGACGGGAATCAGCCCCAGCATTTT.

The chain employs TRBV4-2 and TRBJ1-2, with TRBD1 matching over 8 bases. Trimming removed 4 bases from V and 7 bases from J; junction bases left unmatched: 2. This CDR3 contains 12 residues. Germline V gene data show CDR1 as LGHNA and CDR2 as YNFKEQ. This chain's CDR3 is CASSPTGGGYTF. Here the CDR3 DNA reads TGTGCCAGCAGCCCTACAGGGGGTGGCTACACCTTC.

This clonotype was seen a handful of times. The chain recombines TRBV9 with TRBJ2-7; a possible D gene is TRBD2 (7 bases). Germline V gene lookup returns CDR1 SGDLS and CDR2 YYNGEE. Trimming took 3 bases from V and 0 from J, leaving 13 bases between them. CDR3 length equals 15 residues. The CDR3 nucleotides are TGTGCCAGCAGCGAGGGGGGGACGAGCTCCTACGAGCAGTACTTC. It is translated as CASSEGGTSSYEQYF.

This clonotype was observed a few times. This chain joins TRBV3-1 and TRBJ1-3; weak D call: TRBD1 (6 bases). V was pared by 1 base and J by 2 bases, with 15 bases between. Germline values: CDR1 LGHDT, CDR2 YNNKEL (reference sequence). This CDR3 region has 17 residues. Here the CDR3 reads CASSQAIQGSTGNTIYF. The CDR3 DNA reads as TGTGCCAGCAGCCAAGCAATACAGGGATCCACTGGAAACACCATATATTTT.

The rearrangement links TRBV9 to TRBJ1-2; D possibly corresponds to TRBD1 (5 bases). The length of the CDR3 is 14 residues. The V end was cut by 0 bases, the J end by 3 bases, with 9 bases between. Germline CDR1 reads SGDLS; CDR2 reads YYNGEE. The CDR3 loop is CASSVGGGHYGYTF. CDR3 DNA sequence: TGTGCCAGCAGCGTAGGGGGGGGTCACTATGGCTACACCTTC.

This clonotype was found a few times. The chain couples TRBV10-3 to TRBJ2-5, with a possible D match to TRBD2 (5 bases). CDR3 length equals 13 residues. CDR1 ENHRY and CDR2 SYGVKD come from the germline V gene. V gave up 8 bases and J gave up 5 bases, with 15 bases separating them. The CDR3 coding sequence is TGTGCCATCGCGAGGGAGCGAGAGGAGACCCAGTACTTC. This encodes CAIAREREETQYF.

A few counts support this clonotype. V and J are TRBV18 and TRBJ2-3; D is undetermined. This CDR3 is built from 16 residues. The V end was cut by 4 bases, the J end by 0 bases, with 14 bases between. Germline V gene sequence: CDR1 KGHSH, CDR2 LQKENI. The DNA of the CDR3 is TGTGCCAGCTCACTCCGAGGTCACATTAGCACAGATACGCAGTATTTT. Its translation is CASSLRGHISTDTQYF.

The rearrangement uses TRBV12-3 or TRBV12-4 and TRBJ1-1, with D possibly matching TRBD1 (6 bases). The CDR3 spans 12 residues. V was shortened by 7 bases and J by 5 bases, with 11 bases between the two germline ends. In DNA, the CDR3 is TGTGCCAGCATCCTTACAGGGACTGAAGCTTTCTTT. Its translation: CASILTGTEAFF.

The table lists this clonotype with a few counts. The CDR3 bases are TGTGCCTGGAGTACCGGGACAGGAGTCCGTCAGCCCCAGCATTTT. Protein sequence: CAWSTGTGVRQPQHF. The rearrangement joins TRBV30 to TRBJ1-5; 8 bases fit TRBD1. The CDR3 is made up of 15 amino acids. The V gene end was trimmed by 2 bases and the J gene end by 6 bases; junction bases not matched to a gene: 9. Per the germline V gene, CDR1 is GTSNPN and CDR2 is SVGIG (reference sequence). The variable domain in full, completed from reference TRBV30 and TRBJ1-5, reads SQTIHQWPATLVQPVGSPLSLECTVEGTSNPNLYWYRQAAGRGLQLLFYSVGIGQISSEVPQNLSASRPQDRQFILSSKKLLLSDSGFYLCAWSTGTGVRQPQHFGDGTRLSIL.

This clonotype was recorded a few times. V is TRBV6-5 and J is TRBJ1-1; a weak D match, TRBD1 (5 bases). Germline CDR1 MNHEY, CDR2 SVGAGI. CDR3 length equals 15 residues. V lost 2 bases to trimming and J lost 1 base, with 11 bases between them. The DNA for the CDR3 is TGTGCCAGCAGTTACGATGGGGCCGCGAACACTGAAGCTTTCTTT. It specifies CASSYDGAANTEAFF.

The chain combines TRBV7-2 with TRBJ1-2; 7 bases agree with TRBD1. From germline, CDR1 is SGHTA and CDR2 FQGNSA. CDR3 length: 16 residues. With 1 base clipped from V and 2 bases from J, the junction kept 7 bases outside the gene matches. The CDR3 reads CASSLVADRLNYGYTF. In nucleotides, the CDR3 is TGTGCCAGCAGCTTAGTTGCGGACAGGCTGAACTATGGCTACACCTTC.

This chain uses TRBV5-1 with TRBJ2-5; 10 bases agree with TRBD2. V lost 4 bases and J lost 3; bases outside the gene matches: 6. Germline V gives CDR1 SGHRS, CDR2 YFSETQ. This CDR3 spans 15 amino acids. As DNA, the CDR3 is TGCGCCAGCAGCGGAACCGGGACTAGCGAAGAGACCCAGTACTTC. Translating it yields CASSGTGTSEETQYF.

This clonotype was picked up a small number of times. The rearrangement joins TRBV6-2 or TRBV6-3 to TRBJ2-7; 7 nucleotides align to TRBD1. V lost 6 bases to trimming and J lost 0 bases; unmatched junction nucleotides: 8. From germline, CDR1 is MNHEY and CDR2 SVGEGT. The CDR3 is 15 residues long. CDR3 region: CASSPGGGSSYEQYV. CDR3 nucleotides: TGTGCCAGCAGCCCAGGGGGTGGTAGCTCCTACGAGCAGTACGTC.

The chain has TRBV7-8 and TRBJ2-1; D assignment may be TRBD1 or TRBD2 (5 bases each). V gave up 5 bases and J gave up 6 bases, with 14 bases separating them. The germline CDR1 and CDR2 sequences are SGHVS and FQNEAQ. The CDR3 has 14 residues. This chain's CDR3 is CASSLRGESNEQFF. CDR3 in DNA: TGTGCCAGCAGCCTCCGAGGGGAGAGCAATGAGCAGTTCTTC.